One sample yielded the 19 T cell receptor beta chains listed below, sequenced in a study of shared clonotypes between healthy human individuals. Sequencing was performed with immunoSEQ multiplex PCR; in TCRdb, only in-frame clones are kept and a portion is missing. Here the sample spans about 1,800,000 clones, about 95% being singletons. CD45RO-negative, CCR7-selected cells formed the naive CD8 fraction, which excluded terminally differentiated effector memory CD45RA+ cells. Input material: naive CD8+ T cells sorted from blood. The source of these receptors is a man aged 18 to 30 in good health.

The chain couples TRBV10-2 to TRBJ2-7, with TRBD2 matching over 7 bases. Germline CDR1 reads WSHSY; CDR2 reads SAAADI. The CDR3 runs to 14 residues. The V and J ends lost 1 base and 3 bases, in that order; junction bases with no gene match: 3. DNA of the CDR3: TGCGCCAGCAGTGAGTACGGCGGGAGCTACGAGCAGTACTTC. This translates into CASSEYGGSYEQYF.

This chain joins TRBV2 and TRBJ2-5, with 8 bases matching TRBD2. The CDR3 consists of 13 residues. The trim removed 7 bases at V and 5 bases at J, leaving 6 bases unmatched. Germline lookup yields CDR1 SNHLY and CDR2 FYNNEI. CDR3 in DNA: TGTGCCAGCATCGGGACTAGTAGTGAGACCCAGTACTTC. Residues: CASIGTSSETQYF.

This chain links TRBV5-1 with TRBJ1-4, with D perhaps TRBD1 (5 bases). Germline V CDR1 and CDR2: SGHRS, YFSETQ. The CDR3 loop spans 15 amino acids. Trimming stripped 5 bases from V and 0 bases from J, with 11 bases between. CDR3 sequence (DNA): TGCGCCAGCAGTCGGGGGGAAGCAACTAATGAAAAACTGTTTTTT. Amino acids: CASSRGEATNEKLFF. The full variable domain, completed using reference TRBV5-1 and TRBJ1-4, is KAGVTQTPRYLIKTRGQQVTLSCSPISGHRSVSWYQQTPGQGLQFLFEYFSETQRNKGNFPGRFSGRQFSNSRSEMNVSTLELGDSALYLCASSRGEATNEKLFFGSGTQLSVL.

V usage is TRBV6-9 and J usage is TRBJ1-3, with D uncertain. CDR1 and CDR2 (germline): MNHGY, SVAAGI. V lost 7 bases and J 0 bases, leaving 22 bases between the germline ends. The CDR3 totals 18 residues. In DNA form, the CDR3 reads TGTGCCAGCAATTTAAGAGGGTCCCCGTCCCCCTCTGGAAACACCATATATTTT. Residues: CASNLRGSPSPSGNTIYF.

This chain joins TRBV7-9 and TRBJ2-1, with 9 bases that match TRBD1. V was clipped by 4 bases and J by 6 bases; unmatched bases: 7. Germline CDR1 SEHNR, CDR2 FQNEAQ (reference sequence). The CDR3 consists of 15 residues. This CDR3 is CASSSIQGAGNEQFF. Here the CDR3 DNA reads TGTGCCAGCAGCTCCATACAGGGGGCGGGCAATGAGCAGTTCTTC.

In regard to this clone: The same CDR3 also results from other DNA sequences found in this sample. The chain couples TRBV27 to TRBJ1-1; D ambiguous. The CDR3 is 13 amino acids. The V gene lost 5 bases and the J gene lost 1 base, with 8 bases spanning the gap. CDR1 is MNHEY, CDR2 SMNVEV, per germline (reference sequence). The DNA for the CDR3 is TGTGCCAGCAGTCCCAACGGGAACACTGAAGCTTTCTTT. Its translation is CASSPNGNTEAFF.

Notes on this clone: Other DNA sequences from this sample encode an identical CDR3 as well. The rearrangement uses TRBV27 and TRBJ2-3; TRBD2 is a possible D gene (6 bases). The CDR3 loop spans 15 amino acids. The germline CDR1 and CDR2 sequences are MNHEY and SMNVEV (reference sequence). V was clipped by 6 bases and J by 0 bases, with 13 bases between them. The CDR3 is CASSLLAGSTDTQYF. Written as DNA, the CDR3 is TGTGCCAGCAGCCTACTTGCGGGGAGCACAGATACGCAGTATTTT.

V usage is TRBV27 and J usage is TRBJ1-6; D is ambiguous. This CDR3 comprises 13 residues. V was shortened by 2 bases and J by 9 bases, with 8 bases between the two germline ends. Germline V lookup: CDR1 MNHEY, CDR2 SMNVEV (reference sequence). CDR3: CASSLGWRSPLHF. The CDR3 coding sequence is TGTGCCAGCAGTTTAGGGTGGCGTTCACCCCTCCACTTT.

The chain links TRBV27 to TRBJ2-7; tentatively, D is TRBD1 (6 bases). V was clipped by 6 bases and J by 3 bases, with 21 bases between them. Germline-derived CDR1 and CDR2 are MNHEY and SMNVEV (reference sequence). The CDR3 length is 16 residues. CDR3 loop: CASRRKTGPSLYEQYF. CDR3 bases: TGTGCCAGCAGGCGGAAAACAGGGCCATCGCTCTACGAGCAGTACTTC.

The chain couples TRBV2 to TRBJ2-7; no reliable D call. The CDR3 is made up of 15 amino acids. Trimming took 8 bases from V and 1 from J, leaving 18 bases between them. Germline-derived CDR1 and CDR2 are SNHLY and FYNNEI. The CDR3 sequence is CASSEKVTPSYEQYF. DNA for the CDR3: TGTGCCAGCTCCGAGAAGGTGACACCTTCCTACGAGCAGTACTTC. Full variable domain (rest looked up from reference TRBV2 and TRBJ2-7): EPEVTQTPSHQVTQMGQEVILRCVPISNHLYFYWYRQILGQKVEFLVSFYNNEISEKSEIFDDQFSVERPDGSNFTLKIRSTKLEDSAMYFCASSEKVTPSYEQYFGPGTRLTVT.

J is TRBJ2-3 and V is TRBV6-1, with D perhaps TRBD1 (5 bases). The CDR3 loop spans 16 amino acids. V was trimmed by 2 bases and J by 0 bases, leaving 12 bases between them. Germline V lookup: CDR1 MNHNS, CDR2 SASEGT. DNA for the CDR3: TGTGCCAGCAGTGAATCCCCCGGACACAGCACAGATACGCAGTATTTT. Translation: CASSESPGHSTDTQYF.

The chain uses TRBV25-1 and TRBJ2-3; D could derive from TRBD1 or TRBD2 (5 bases each). There are 13 residues in the CDR3. The germline gives CDR1 MGHDK, CDR2 SYGVNS. V was shortened by 4 bases and J by 4 bases, with 9 bases between the two germline ends. CDR3 sequence reads: CASSVEGPDTQYF. CDR3 in DNA: TGTGCCAGCAGTGTTGAGGGACCAGATACGCAGTATTTT.

CDR3 loop: CSVEDSNEQFF. The CDR3 nucleotides are TGCAGCGTTGAAGACAGCAATGAGCAGTTCTTC. The V and J genes are TRBV29-1 and TRBJ2-1, with D uncertain. Germline V gene sequence: CDR1 SQVTM, CDR2 ANQGSEA. The CDR3 is made up of 11 amino acids. Trimming removed 0 bases from V and 6 bases from J, with 3 bases in between.

The rearrangement uses TRBV11-2 and TRBJ2-7, with D perhaps TRBD1 (6 bases). Germline lookup yields CDR1 SGHAT and CDR2 FQNNGV. This CDR3 contains 16 residues. V was clipped by 5 bases and J by 3 bases, with 20 bases between them. Written as DNA, the CDR3 is TGTGCCAGCAGCCCTACAGGGCGGCCGGACCTCTACGAGCAGTACTTC. Translating it yields CASSPTGRPDLYEQYF.

The chain recombines TRBV4-1 with TRBJ2-7; 7 bases align to TRBD1. Germline trimming cut 2 bases from V and 5 bases from J; bases unmatched to any gene: 6. Germline-derived CDR1 and CDR2 are MGHRA and YSYEKL. The CDR3 is 14 residues long. In nucleotides, the CDR3 is TGCGCCAGCAGCCAAATGACAGGGTCCCACGAGCAGTACTTC. Translated, it gives CASSQMTGSHEQYF.

Regarding this clone: One end of the junction fails to match germline, which may point to a read error. The sample holds other DNA sequences that translate to the same CDR3. V usage is TRBV7-7 and J usage is TRBJ2-1; D call uncertain. The germline gives CDR1 SSHAT, CDR2 FNYEAQ (reference sequence). The CDR3 runs to 13 residues. This CDR3 reads CASSLGAYNEQFF. In nucleotides, the CDR3 is TGTGCTAGCAGCTTAGGTGCGTACAATGAGCAGTTCTTC. Complete variable domain (other parts from reference TRBV7-7 and TRBJ2-1): GAGVSQSPRYKVTKRGQDVTLRCDPISSHATLYWYQQALGQGPEFLTYFNYEAQPDKSGLPSDRFSAERPEGSISTLTIQRTEQRDSAMYRCASSLGAYNEQFFGPGTRLTVL.

The genes are TRBV4-1 and TRBJ1-1, with unresolved D. Germline V gene lookup returns CDR1 MGHRA and CDR2 YSYEKL. Trimming removed 1 base at V and 5 bases at J, with 17 bases between. The CDR3 is 16 amino acids. This CDR3 is CASSQGIGGGRTEAFF. CDR3 sequence (DNA): TGCGCCAGCAGCCAAGGGATTGGAGGTGGTCGGACTGAAGCTTTCTTT.

J is TRBJ2-7 and V is TRBV7-9; D unclear. The CDR3 totals 14 residues. Germline V gene lookup returns CDR1 SEHNR and CDR2 FQNEAQ (reference sequence). V lost 1 base, J lost 1 base, and 8 bases lay in between. The CDR3 reads CASSLGNRSYEQYF. DNA of the CDR3: TGTGCCAGCAGCTTAGGTAACAGATCCTACGAGCAGTACTTC. Full variable domain (outside the CDR3, taken from reference TRBV7-9 and TRBJ2-7): DTGVSQNPRHKITKRGQNVTFRCDPISEHNRLYWYRQTLGQGPEFLTYFQNEAQLEKSRLLSDRFSAERPKGSFSTLEIQRTEQGDSAMYLCASSLGNRSYEQYFGPGTRLTVT.

The chain has TRBV12-5 and TRBJ2-7; D remains unclear. The V gene lost 3 bases and the J gene lost 0 bases, with 6 bases spanning the gap. The length of the CDR3 is 13 residues. CDR1 and CDR2 (germline): LGHNT, FRNRAP. As DNA, the CDR3 is TGTGCTAGTGGTTTCCGAAGCTCCTACGAGCAGTACTTC. Protein: CASGFRSSYEQYF.